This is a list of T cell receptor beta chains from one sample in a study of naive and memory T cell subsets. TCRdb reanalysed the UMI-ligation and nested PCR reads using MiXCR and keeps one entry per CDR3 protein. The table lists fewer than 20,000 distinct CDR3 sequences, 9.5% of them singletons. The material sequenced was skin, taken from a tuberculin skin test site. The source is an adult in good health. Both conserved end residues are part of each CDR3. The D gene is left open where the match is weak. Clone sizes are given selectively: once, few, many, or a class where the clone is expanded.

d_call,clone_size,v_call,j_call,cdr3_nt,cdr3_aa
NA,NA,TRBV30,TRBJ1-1,TGTGCCTGGGTCGGGGGGGTATCGGGGCCAAACACTGAAGCTTTCTTT,CAWVGGVSGPNTEAFF
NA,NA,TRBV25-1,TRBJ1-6,TGTGCCAGCAGGAGGGGTACGGATTCACCCCTCCACTTT,CASRRGTDSPLHF
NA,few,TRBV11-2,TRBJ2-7,TGTGCCAGCAGCTTAGATAGCCGGGGCTCCTACGAGCAGTACTTC,CASSLDSRGSYEQYF
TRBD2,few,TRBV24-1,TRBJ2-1,TGTGCCACCAGTGATACTCCGGGACTAGCGGGAGTAAGGGGGGGCTACAATGAGCAGTTCTTC,CATSDTPGLAGVRGGYNEQFF
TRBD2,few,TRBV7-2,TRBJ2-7,TGTGCCAGCACGCCTAAACGGGCGGGGGTGCTCTCCGAGCAGTACTTC,CASTPKRAGVLSEQYF
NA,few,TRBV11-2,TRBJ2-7,TGTGCCAGCAGGCCGCTGACAGGACCCTACGAGCAGTACTTC,CASRPLTGPYEQYF
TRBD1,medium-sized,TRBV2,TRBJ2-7,TGTGCCAGCAGTGAGCAGGGGGCTGGGTACGAGCAGTACTTC,CASSEQGAGYEQYF
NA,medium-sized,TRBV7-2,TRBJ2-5,TGTGCCAGCAGCCCCGGGACCGTGATAGCGGAGACCCAGTACTTC,CASSPGTVIAETQYF
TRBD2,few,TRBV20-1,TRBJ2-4,TGCAGTGCAAAACTAGCGGGGGGTAAACTAGCCAAAAACATTCAGTACTTC,CSAKLAGGKLAKNIQYF
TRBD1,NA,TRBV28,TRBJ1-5,TGTGCCAGCAGTTTCGACAGGGAGGGCTCTCAGCCCCAGCATTTT,CASSFDREGSQPQHF
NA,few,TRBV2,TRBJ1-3,TGTGCCAGCTGTACCTACTCTGGAAACACCATATATTTT,CASCTYSGNTIYF
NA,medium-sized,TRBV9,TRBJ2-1,TGTGCCAGCAGCGTTCAAAGTGGGGAGCAGTTCTTC,CASSVQSGEQFF
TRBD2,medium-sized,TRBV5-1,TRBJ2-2,TGCGCCAGCAGCTGGTTCCGGGACGCGGGGGACAACACCGGGGAGCTGTTTTTT,CASSWFRDAGDNTGELFF
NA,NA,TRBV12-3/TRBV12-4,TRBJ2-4,TGTGCCAGCAGCCCGAACGGTCAGGCCAAAAACATTCAGTACTTC,CASSPNGQAKNIQYF
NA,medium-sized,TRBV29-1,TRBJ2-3,TGCAGCGCCGCGGAGGGGGCAGGAGATACGCAGTATTTT,CSAAEGAGDTQYF
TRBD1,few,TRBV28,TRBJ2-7,TGTGCCAGCAGTTTGTGGGACAGGGGGTTCGTCGAGCAGTACTTC,CASSLWDRGFVEQYF
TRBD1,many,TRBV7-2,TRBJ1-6,TGTGCCAGCAGCCCTAGACAGGGTATAATGTCCTATAATTCACCCCTCCACTTT,CASSPRQGIMSYNSPLHF
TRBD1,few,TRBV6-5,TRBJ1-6,TGTGCCAGCAGTACGTTCCGGGACAGGTCGACATCACCCCTCCACTTT,CASSTFRDRSTSPLHF
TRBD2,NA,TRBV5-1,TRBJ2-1,TGCGCCAGCAGCTCACACGTAGCGGGAGAGGATGAGCAGTTCTTC,CASSSHVAGEDEQFF
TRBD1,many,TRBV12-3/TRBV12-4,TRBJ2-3,TGTGCCAGCAGATTGACAGGGCTAAGCACAGATACGCAGTATTTT,CASRLTGLSTDTQYF
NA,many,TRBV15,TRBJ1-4,TGTGCCACCAGCAGAAGTGGGGGGGGGGAGAAACTGTTTTTT,CATSRSGGGEKLFF
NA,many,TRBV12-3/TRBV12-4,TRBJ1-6,TGTGCCAGCAGCACAGGGTTGAATTCACCCCTCCACTTT,CASSTGLNSPLHF
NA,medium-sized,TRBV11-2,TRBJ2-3,TGTGCCAGCAGCCTACCCCTGGGGAAAGTCACAGATACGCAGTATTTT,CASSLPLGKVTDTQYF
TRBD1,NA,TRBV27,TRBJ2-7,TGTGCCAGCAGTCGGGACAGGGGCAACGAGCAGTACTTC,CASSRDRGNEQYF
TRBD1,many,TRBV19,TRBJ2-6,TGTGCCATCCGGGACAGGGGATCTGGGGCCAACGTCCTGACTTTC,CAIRDRGSGANVLTF
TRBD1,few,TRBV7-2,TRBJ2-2,TGTGCCAGCAGCTTAGTCGGGACAGGGGCCGGGGAGCTGTTTTTT,CASSLVGTGAGELFF
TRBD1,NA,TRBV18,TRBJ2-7,TGTGCCAGCTCACCACCGTTCCGAGACAGGGTCTCCGGCGGCGAGAACGAGCAGTACTTC,CASSPPFRDRVSGGENEQYF
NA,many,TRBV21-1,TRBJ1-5,TGTGCCAGCAGCCTCCGGACAGGGGAGCCCCAGCATTTT,CASSLRTGEPQHF
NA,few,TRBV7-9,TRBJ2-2,TGTGCCAGCAGCTTACCGATTAGCGGGAACACCGGGGAGCTGTTTTTT,CASSLPISGNTGELFF
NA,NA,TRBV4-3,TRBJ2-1,TGCGCCAGCAGCCAAGACGAAAGCTCCTACAATGAGCAGTTCTTC,CASSQDESSYNEQFF
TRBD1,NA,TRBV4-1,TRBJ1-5,TGCGCCAGCAGCCTCAGGGGGCTCGGTCAGCCCCAGCATTTT,CASSLRGLGQPQHF
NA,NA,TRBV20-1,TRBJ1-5,TGCAGTGCTAGAGATCGGACACGTCTTCAGCCCCAGCATTTT,CSARDRTRLQPQHF